This T cell receptor (beta chain) was documented in a study of T cell repertoires in cytomegalovirus infection. Study information: Public TCR beta signatures marked donors with CMV infection and the matching HLA. Study-level findings and limits: The cumulative frequency of public TCR beta families identified carriers of CMV plus the relevant HLA.

Each CDR3 protein is one row after TCRdb ran MiXCR on the reads. The table records some 590,000 distinct CDR3 sequences, roughly 42% of them present only once. Concerning this clonotype: Its antigen remains unknown.

This specimen was cultured PBMCs, taken from culture after CMV antigen stimulation. This TCR came from a human donor in good health (CMV status not recorded). Some clones in this sample may be carry-over from other donors' samples.

The chain's CDR3 is CASSQEAGGAYEQYF. CDR3 bases: TGTGCCAGCAGCCAAGAGGCGGGGGGCGCCTACGAGCAGTACTTC. This rearrangement joins TRBV7-2 to TRBJ2-7, with TRBD2 matching 8 bases. The V segment lost 5 bases and the J segment 2 bases; nucleotides outside the gene matches: 8. Germline assignment: CDR1 SGHTA and CDR2 FQGNSA. The CDR3 loop spans 15 amino acids.